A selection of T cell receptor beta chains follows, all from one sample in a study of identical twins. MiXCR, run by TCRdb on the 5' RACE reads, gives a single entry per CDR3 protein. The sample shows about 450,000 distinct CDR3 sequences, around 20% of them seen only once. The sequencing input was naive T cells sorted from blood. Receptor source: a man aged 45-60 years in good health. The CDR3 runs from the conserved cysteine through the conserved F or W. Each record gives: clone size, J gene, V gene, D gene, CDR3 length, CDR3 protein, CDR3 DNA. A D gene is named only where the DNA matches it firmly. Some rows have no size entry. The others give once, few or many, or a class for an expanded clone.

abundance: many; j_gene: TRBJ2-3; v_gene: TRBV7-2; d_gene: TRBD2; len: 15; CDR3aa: CASSLARGGLGTQYF; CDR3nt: TGTGCCAGCAGCCTGGCCCGGGGGGGCCTCGGTACGCAGTATTTT
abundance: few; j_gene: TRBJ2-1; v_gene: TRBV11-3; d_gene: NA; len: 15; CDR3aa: CASSPYPGLLNEQFF; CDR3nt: TGTGCCAGCAGCCCCTACCCGGGACTCCTCAATGAGCAGTTCTTC
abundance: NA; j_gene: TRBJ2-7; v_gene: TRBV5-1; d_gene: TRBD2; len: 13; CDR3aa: CASSWSGGYEQYF; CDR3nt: TGCGCCAGCAGTTGGAGCGGGGGTTACGAGCAGTACTTC
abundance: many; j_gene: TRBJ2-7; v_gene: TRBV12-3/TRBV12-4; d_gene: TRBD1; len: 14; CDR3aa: CASSPSNRGHEQYF; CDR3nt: TGTGCCAGCAGTCCAAGTAACAGGGGACACGAGCAGTACTTC
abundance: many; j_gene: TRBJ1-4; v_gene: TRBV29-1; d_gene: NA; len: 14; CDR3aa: CSVSGGATNEKLFF; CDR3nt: TGCAGCGTTTCGGGGGGCGCAACTAATGAAAAACTGTTTTTT
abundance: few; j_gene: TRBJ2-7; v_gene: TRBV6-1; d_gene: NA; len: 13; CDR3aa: CASKAARSYEQYF; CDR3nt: TGTGCCAGCAAAGCTGCACGGTCTTACGAGCAGTACTTC
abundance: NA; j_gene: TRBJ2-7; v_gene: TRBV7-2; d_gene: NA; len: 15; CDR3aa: CASSLRAQGFYEQYF; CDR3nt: TGTGCCAGCAGCTTACGGGCCCAGGGTTTTTACGAGCAGTACTTC
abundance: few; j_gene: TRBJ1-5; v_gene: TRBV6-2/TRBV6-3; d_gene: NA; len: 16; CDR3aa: CASSFYGTPTTGPQHF; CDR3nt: TGTGCCAGCAGTTTTTACGGGACCCCAACCACGGGGCCCCAGCATTTT
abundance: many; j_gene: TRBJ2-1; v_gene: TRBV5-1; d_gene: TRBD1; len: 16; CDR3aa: CASSLGTGISYNEQFF; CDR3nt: TGCGCCAGCAGCTTAGGGACAGGGATCTCCTACAATGAGCAGTTCTTC
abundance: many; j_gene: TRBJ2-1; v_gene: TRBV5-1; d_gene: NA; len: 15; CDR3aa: CASSLRGAQYNEQFF; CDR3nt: TGCGCCAGCAGCTTACGTGGGGCCCAATACAATGAGCAGTTCTTC
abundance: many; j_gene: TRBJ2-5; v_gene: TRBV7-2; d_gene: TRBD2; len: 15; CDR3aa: CASSLGAAGGETQYF; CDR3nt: TGTGCCAGCAGCTTAGGTGCAGCGGGGGGAGAGACCCAGTACTTC
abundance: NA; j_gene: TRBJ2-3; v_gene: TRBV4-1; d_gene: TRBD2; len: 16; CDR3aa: CASSDSPGLGEDTQYF; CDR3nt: TGCGCCAGCAGCGACTCACCGGGACTAGGGGAAGATACGCAGTATTTT
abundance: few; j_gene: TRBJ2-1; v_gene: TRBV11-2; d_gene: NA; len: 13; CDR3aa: CASSLEYGDEQFF; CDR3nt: TGTGCCAGCAGCTTAGAATACGGAGATGAGCAGTTCTTC
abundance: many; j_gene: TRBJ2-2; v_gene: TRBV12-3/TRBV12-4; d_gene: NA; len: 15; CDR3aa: CASSLVLGYTGELFF; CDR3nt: TGTGCCAGCAGTTTAGTTTTGGGGTACACCGGGGAGCTGTTTTTT
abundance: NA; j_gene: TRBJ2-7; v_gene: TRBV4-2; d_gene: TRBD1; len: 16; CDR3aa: CASSQEQGYSSYEQYF; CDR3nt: TGTGCCAGCAGCCAGGAACAGGGGTACAGCTCCTACGAGCAGTACTTC
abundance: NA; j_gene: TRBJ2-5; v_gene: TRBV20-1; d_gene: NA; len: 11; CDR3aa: CSQWGGETQYF; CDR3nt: TGCAGTCAATGGGGGGGCGAGACCCAGTACTTC
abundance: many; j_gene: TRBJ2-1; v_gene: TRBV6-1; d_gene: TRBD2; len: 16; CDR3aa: CASSLVGLAGVGEQFF; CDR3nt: TGTGCCAGCAGTCTGGTGGGACTAGCGGGAGTCGGGGAGCAGTTCTTC
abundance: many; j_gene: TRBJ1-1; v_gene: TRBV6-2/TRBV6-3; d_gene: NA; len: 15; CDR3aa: CASSYRTVMNTEAFF; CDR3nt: TGTGCCAGCAGTTATCGGACAGTGATGAACACTGAAGCTTTCTTT
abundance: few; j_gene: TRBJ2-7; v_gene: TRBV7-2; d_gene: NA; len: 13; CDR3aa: CASSSPRFHEQYF; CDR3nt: TGTGCCAGCAGCTCCCCCCGGTTTCACGAGCAGTACTTC
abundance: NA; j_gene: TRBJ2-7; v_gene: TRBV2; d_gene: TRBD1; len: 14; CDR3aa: CASKTTGGFYEQYF; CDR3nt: TGTGCCAGCAAGACGACAGGGGGATTTTACGAGCAGTACTTC
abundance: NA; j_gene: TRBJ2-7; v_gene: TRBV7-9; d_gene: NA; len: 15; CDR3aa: CASSESGLRLDEQYF; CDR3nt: TGTGCCAGCAGCGAATCCGGACTGCGACTCGACGAGCAGTACTTC
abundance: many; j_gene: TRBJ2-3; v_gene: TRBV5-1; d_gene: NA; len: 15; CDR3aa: CASSLGVSPTDTQYF; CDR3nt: TGCGCCAGCAGCTTGGGGGTATCTCCTACAGATACGCAGTATTTT
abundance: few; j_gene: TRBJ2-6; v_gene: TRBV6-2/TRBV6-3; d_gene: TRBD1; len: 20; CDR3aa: CASSYRRGTGLSSGANVLTF; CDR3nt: TGTGCCAGCAGTTACAGACGCGGGACAGGGCTAAGCTCTGGGGCCAACGTCCTGACTTTC
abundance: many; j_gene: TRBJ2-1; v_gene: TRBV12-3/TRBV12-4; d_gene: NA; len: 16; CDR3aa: CASSFGRLSSYNEQFF; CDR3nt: TGTGCCAGCAGTTTCGGTAGATTAAGCTCCTACAATGAGCAGTTCTTC
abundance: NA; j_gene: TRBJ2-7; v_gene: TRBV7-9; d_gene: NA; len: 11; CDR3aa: CAAGLVYEQYF; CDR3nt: TGTGCCGCAGGGTTGGTCTACGAGCAGTACTTC
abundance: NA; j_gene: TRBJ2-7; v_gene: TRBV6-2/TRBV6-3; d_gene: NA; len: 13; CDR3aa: CASSWGTSYEQYF; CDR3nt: TGTGCCAGCAGTTGGGGGACATCCTACGAGCAGTACTTC
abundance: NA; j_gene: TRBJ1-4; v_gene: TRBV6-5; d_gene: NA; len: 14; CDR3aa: CASSTSGGFEKLFF; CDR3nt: TGTGCCAGCAGTACCTCGGGGGGCTTTGAAAAACTGTTTTTT
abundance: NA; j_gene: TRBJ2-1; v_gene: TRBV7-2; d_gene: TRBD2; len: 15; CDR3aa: CASSLAGTSGHEQFF; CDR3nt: TGTGCCAGCAGCTTGGCCGGGACTAGCGGGCATGAGCAGTTCTTC
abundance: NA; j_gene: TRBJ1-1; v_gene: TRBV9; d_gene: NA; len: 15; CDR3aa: CASSVGGVGHQEAFF; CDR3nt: TGTGCCAGCAGCGTAGGCGGGGTGGGACACCAAGAAGCTTTCTTT
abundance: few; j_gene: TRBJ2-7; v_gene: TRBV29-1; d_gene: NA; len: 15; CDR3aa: CSVYSAGLRNYEQYF; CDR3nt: TGCAGCGTCTACTCGGCCGGGCTGAGGAACTACGAGCAGTACTTC
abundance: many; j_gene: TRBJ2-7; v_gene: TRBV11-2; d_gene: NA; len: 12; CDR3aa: CASSLVLVEQYF; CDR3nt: TGTGCCAGCAGCTTAGTCTTGGTCGAGCAGTACTTC
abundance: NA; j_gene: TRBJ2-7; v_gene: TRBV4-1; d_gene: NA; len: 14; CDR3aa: CASSRDAALYEQYF; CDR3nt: TGCGCCAGCAGCAGGGACGCTGCTCTCTACGAGCAGTACTTC
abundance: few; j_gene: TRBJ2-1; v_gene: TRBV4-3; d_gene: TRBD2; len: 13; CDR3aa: CASSQDRGRGQFF; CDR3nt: TGCGCCAGCAGCCAAGATCGCGGGAGGGGTCAGTTCTTC
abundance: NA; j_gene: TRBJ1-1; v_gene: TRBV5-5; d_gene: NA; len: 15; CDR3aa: CASSLVSLGATEAFF; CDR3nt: TGTGCCAGCAGCTTGGTTTCCCTTGGGGCCACTGAAGCTTTCTTT
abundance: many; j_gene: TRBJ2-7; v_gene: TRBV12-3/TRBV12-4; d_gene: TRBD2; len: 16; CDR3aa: CASSPSAGGSSYEQYF; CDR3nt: TGTGCCAGCAGTCCGTCAGCGGGGGGCAGCTCCTACGAGCAGTACTTC
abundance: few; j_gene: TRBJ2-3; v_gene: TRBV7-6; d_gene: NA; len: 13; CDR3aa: CASSLGNADTQYF; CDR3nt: TGTGCCAGCAGCTTAGGTAACGCAGATACGCAGTATTTT
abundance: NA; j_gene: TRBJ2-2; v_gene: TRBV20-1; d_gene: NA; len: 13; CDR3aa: CSARNIAGGSCFF; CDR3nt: NA
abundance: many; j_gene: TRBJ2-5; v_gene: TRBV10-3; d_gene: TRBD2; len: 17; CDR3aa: CAISPGLAGVVTETQYF; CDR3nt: TGTGCCATCTCCCCGGGGTTAGCGGGAGTAGTTACAGAGACCCAGTACTTC
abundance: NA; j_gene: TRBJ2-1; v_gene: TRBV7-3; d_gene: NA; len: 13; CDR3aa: CASSSGSRDEQFF; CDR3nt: TGTGCCAGCAGCTCCGGGAGTCGGGATGAGCAGTTCTTC
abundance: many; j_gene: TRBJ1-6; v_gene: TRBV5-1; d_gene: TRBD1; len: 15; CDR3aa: CASSLGQGPGSPLHF; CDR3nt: TGCGCCAGCAGCTTGGGACAGGGCCCCGGATCACCCCTCCACTTT
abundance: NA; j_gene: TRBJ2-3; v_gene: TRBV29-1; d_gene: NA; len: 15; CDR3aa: CSLSSIYREGDTQYF; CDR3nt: TGCAGCCTGTCCTCCATATACAGGGAGGGAGATACGCAGTATTTT
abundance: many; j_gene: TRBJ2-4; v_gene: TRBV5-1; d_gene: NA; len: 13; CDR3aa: CASSLPAKNIQYF; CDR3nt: TGCGCCAGCAGCTTGCCAGCCAAAAACATTCAGTACTTC